The entry that follows covers one TCR beta chain sequence. Trimming removed 1 base at V and 4 bases at J, with 10 bases between. The CDR3 covers 14 residues. The germline CDR1 and CDR2 sequences are LGHDT and YNNKEL (reference sequence). The data are from a study of blood T cell repertoires in COVID-19. Looking at the study overall: Spain, Italy and the United States supplied samples that represented acute and convalescent COVID-19.

Seattle's cohort entered during active infection and was followed longitudinally. Original data processing: Reference gene primer amplification in the assay estimated nucleated cell counts. The repertoire was sequenced with immunoSEQ multiplex PCR; TCRdb's copy has only in-frame clones and lacks some. The V and J calls and clone size were taken over from that table, and D and trimming were inferred from the DNA. The sample yields 30,000 to 35,000 clones, roughly 80% seen once. This clonotype originated in a man between 65 and 85 years old with COVID-19, enrolled during active disease. Sequencing was carried out using peripheral blood. The V call is TRBV3-1 (or the pseudogene TRBV3-2), the J call TRBJ1-1, with D possibly matching TRBD1 (5 bases). CDR3 bases: TGTGCCAGCAGCCAAGGATCAGGGTCCACTGAAGCTTTCTTT. It encodes CASSQGSGSTEAFF.